These T cell receptor beta chains were read from a single sample in a study of blood T cell repertoires in COVID-19. Method: immunoSEQ multiplex PCR; TCRdb's copy keeps in-frame clones and lacks some. The sample shows under 150,000 clones, more than 80% of them seen only once. Sequencing was carried out using peripheral blood. These receptors were taken from a woman in her thirties or forties with acute or convalescent COVID-19. Both conserved end residues are part of each CDR3. Fields, in order: D gene, clone size, J gene, V gene, CDR3 protein, CDR3 DNA. The D gene is left open where the match is weak. Expanded clones are given a class, and other clones once, few, many or no size at all.

d_gene: NA; abundance: NA; j_gene: TRBJ1-1; v_gene: TRBV5-1; CDR3aa: CASSTTSQGDTEAFF; CDR3nt: TGCGCCAGCAGCACCACCTCACAGGGAGATACTGAAGCTTTCTTT
d_gene: TRBD1; abundance: NA; j_gene: TRBJ1-5; v_gene: TRBV27; CDR3aa: CASSALQGNQPQHF; CDR3nt: TGTGCCAGCAGCGCCCTACAGGGGAATCAGCCCCAGCATTTT
d_gene: NA; abundance: NA; j_gene: TRBJ1-2; v_gene: TRBV7-2; CDR3aa: CASSLSRDYGYTF; CDR3nt: TGTGCCAGCAGCTTATCACGGGATTATGGCTACACCTTC
d_gene: TRBD1; abundance: once; j_gene: TRBJ1-2; v_gene: TRBV30; CDR3aa: CAWTRDRANYGYTF; CDR3nt: TGTGCCTGGACGAGAGACAGGGCGAACTATGGCTACACCTTC
d_gene: NA; abundance: NA; j_gene: TRBJ2-6; v_gene: TRBV4-1; CDR3aa: CASSPAGANVLTF; CDR3nt: TGCGCCAGCAGCCCGGCTGGGGCCAACGTCCTGACTTTC
d_gene: NA; abundance: NA; j_gene: TRBJ2-1; v_gene: TRBV5-4; CDR3aa: CASSLEWESSYNEQFF; CDR3nt: TGTGCCAGCAGCTTGGAATGGGAGAGCTCCTACAATGAGCAGTTCTTC
d_gene: NA; abundance: NA; j_gene: TRBJ2-3; v_gene: TRBV5-8; CDR3aa: CASSFRDLDRHTQYF; CDR3nt: TGTGCCAGCAGCTTCCGGGACTTAGACCGCCATACGCAGTATTTT
d_gene: NA; abundance: once; j_gene: TRBJ1-2; v_gene: TRBV4-1; CDR3aa: CASSRGTSGDGYTF; CDR3nt: TGCGCCAGCAGCCGTGGGACATCAGGGGATGGCTACACCTTC
d_gene: NA; abundance: NA; j_gene: TRBJ1-5; v_gene: TRBV5-5; CDR3aa: CASSLDGGSGQPQHF; CDR3nt: TGTGCCAGCAGCTTGGATGGGGGCTCGGGTCAGCCCCAGCATTTT
d_gene: NA; abundance: once; j_gene: TRBJ2-1; v_gene: TRBV9; CDR3aa: CASSARSTGSYWDEQFF; CDR3nt: TGTGCCAGCAGCGCGAGAAGTACGGGGAGCTATTGGGATGAGCAGTTCTTC
d_gene: NA; abundance: NA; j_gene: TRBJ1-2; v_gene: TRBV6-5; CDR3aa: CASSYAQGPGVYTF; CDR3nt: TGTGCCAGCAGTTACGCGCAGGGGCCTGGGGTCTACACCTTC
d_gene: TRBD1; abundance: NA; j_gene: TRBJ2-7; v_gene: TRBV19; CDR3aa: CASKGTGAYEQYF; CDR3nt: TGTGCCAGTAAAGGGACAGGGGCCTACGAGCAGTACTTC
d_gene: NA; abundance: NA; j_gene: TRBJ1-6; v_gene: TRBV7-2; CDR3aa: CASSPGAGEGQNSPLHF; CDR3nt: TGTGCCAGCAGTCCAGGGGCAGGGGAGGGCCAAAATTCACCCCTCCACTTT
d_gene: NA; abundance: NA; j_gene: TRBJ1-6; v_gene: TRBV4-1; CDR3aa: CASSRGTGGDSPLHF; CDR3nt: TGCGCCAGCAGCCGCGGGACGGGAGGTGATTCACCCCTCCACTTT
d_gene: TRBD2; abundance: NA; j_gene: TRBJ2-3; v_gene: TRBV7-2; CDR3aa: CASSLDGGYTDTQYF; CDR3nt: TGTGCCAGCAGCTTAGACGGGGGGTACACAGATACGCAGTATTTT
d_gene: NA; abundance: NA; j_gene: TRBJ2-7; v_gene: TRBV7-2; CDR3aa: CASSRDTASYEQYF; CDR3nt: TGTGCCAGCAGCCGGGACACGGCTAGCTACGAGCAGTACTTC
d_gene: NA; abundance: NA; j_gene: TRBJ2-3; v_gene: TRBV5-1; CDR3aa: CASSLDGGGSTDTQYF; CDR3nt: TGCGCCAGCAGCTTGGACGGGGGAGGTTCCACAGATACGCAGTATTTT
d_gene: NA; abundance: NA; j_gene: TRBJ2-7; v_gene: TRBV6-6; CDR3aa: CASNSKLQGSVYEQYF; CDR3nt: TGTGCCAGCAACTCGAAACTCCAGGGATCTGTCTACGAGCAGTACTTC
d_gene: NA; abundance: NA; j_gene: TRBJ2-1; v_gene: TRBV30; CDR3aa: CAWKTKKVEHEQFF; CDR3nt: TGTGCCTGGAAGACCAAAAAGGTGGAGCATGAGCAGTTCTTC
d_gene: TRBD1; abundance: NA; j_gene: TRBJ1-2; v_gene: TRBV5-6; CDR3aa: CASSRDRGYGYTF; CDR3nt: TGTGCCAGCAGCAGAGACAGGGGCTATGGCTACACCTTC
d_gene: NA; abundance: NA; j_gene: TRBJ1-1; v_gene: TRBV5-5; CDR3aa: CASSSAGGPSTEAFF; CDR3nt: TGTGCCAGCAGCTCTGCGGGGGGACCCTCCACTGAAGCTTTCTTT
d_gene: TRBD1; abundance: NA; j_gene: TRBJ1-2; v_gene: TRBV20-1; CDR3aa: CSASLAGQGAYGYTF; CDR3nt: TGCAGTGCTAGTCTCGCGGGACAGGGGGCGTATGGCTACACCTTC
d_gene: TRBD2; abundance: NA; j_gene: TRBJ2-1; v_gene: TRBV11-2; CDR3aa: CASSWGSGGSSYNEQFF; CDR3nt: TGTGCCAGCAGCTGGGGAAGCGGGGGGTCGTCCTACAATGAGCAGTTCTTC
d_gene: TRBD1; abundance: NA; j_gene: TRBJ2-1; v_gene: TRBV11-2; CDR3aa: CASSLEGQGGYNEQFF; CDR3nt: TGTGCCAGCAGCTTAGAGGGACAGGGGGGGTACAATGAGCAGTTCTTC
d_gene: TRBD1; abundance: NA; j_gene: TRBJ1-5; v_gene: TRBV3-1/TRBV3-2; CDR3aa: CASSQGTGGQPQHF; CDR3nt: TGTGCCAGCAGCCAAGGGACAGGGGGTCAGCCCCAGCATTTT
d_gene: TRBD1; abundance: NA; j_gene: TRBJ1-2; v_gene: TRBV19; CDR3aa: CASSRDSTYGYTF; CDR3nt: TGTGCCAGTAGTAGGGACAGTACCTATGGCTACACCTTC
d_gene: TRBD1; abundance: NA; j_gene: TRBJ2-7; v_gene: TRBV7-2; CDR3aa: CASSKDRVTSYEQYF; CDR3nt: TGTGCCAGCAGCAAGGACAGGGTAACATCCTACGAGCAGTACTTC
d_gene: TRBD1; abundance: NA; j_gene: TRBJ1-1; v_gene: TRBV27; CDR3aa: CASSPFRTGATEAFF; CDR3nt: TGTGCCAGCAGTCCTTTTAGGACAGGGGCCACTGAAGCTTTCTTT
d_gene: NA; abundance: NA; j_gene: TRBJ1-1; v_gene: TRBV4-1; CDR3aa: CASSHRVGSMNTEAFF; CDR3nt: TGCGCCAGCAGCCACAGGGTGGGGTCTATGAACACTGAAGCTTTCTTT
d_gene: TRBD1; abundance: once; j_gene: TRBJ1-2; v_gene: TRBV7-2; CDR3aa: CASSPGTALTYGYTF; CDR3nt: TGTGCCAGCAGTCCCGGGACAGCCCTGACCTATGGCTACACCTTC
d_gene: NA; abundance: NA; j_gene: TRBJ1-1; v_gene: TRBV13; CDR3aa: CASSNRGQMNTEAFF; CDR3nt: TGTGCCAGCAGCAACCGAGGACAGATGAACACTGAAGCTTTCTTT
d_gene: NA; abundance: NA; j_gene: TRBJ2-3; v_gene: TRBV4-1; CDR3aa: CASSPAAKSTDTQYF; CDR3nt: TGCGCCAGCAGCCCCGCGGCGAAAAGCACAGATACGCAGTATTTT
d_gene: NA; abundance: NA; j_gene: TRBJ2-5; v_gene: TRBV6-5; CDR3aa: CASGRASAETQYF; CDR3nt: TGTGCCAGCGGGCGGGCTTCGGCTGAGACCCAGTACTTC
d_gene: NA; abundance: NA; j_gene: TRBJ2-3; v_gene: TRBV29-1; CDR3aa: CSVARADTQYF; CDR3nt: TGCAGCGTTGCCCGCGCAGATACGCAGTATTTT
d_gene: NA; abundance: NA; j_gene: TRBJ1-4; v_gene: TRBV4-1; CDR3aa: CASSQVRGKLFF; CDR3nt: TGCGCCAGCAGCCAAGTTAGAGGAAAACTGTTTTTT
d_gene: NA; abundance: NA; j_gene: TRBJ2-1; v_gene: TRBV3-1/TRBV3-2; CDR3aa: CASSQDRAGTYNEQFF; CDR3nt: TGTGCCAGCAGCCAAGATCGGGCGGGGACCTACAATGAGCAGTTCTTC
d_gene: NA; abundance: NA; j_gene: TRBJ1-2; v_gene: TRBV16; CDR3aa: CASSRSNQGLGYTF; CDR3nt: TGTGCCAGCAGCCGCAGTAATCAGGGGCTTGGCTACACCTTC
d_gene: NA; abundance: NA; j_gene: TRBJ1-6; v_gene: TRBV7-9; CDR3aa: CASRDGGGDNSPLHF; CDR3nt: TGTGCCAGCAGGGACGGGGGAGGCGATAATTCACCCCTCCACTTT
d_gene: NA; abundance: NA; j_gene: TRBJ1-6; v_gene: TRBV3-1/TRBV3-2; CDR3aa: CASSQGGSPLHF; CDR3nt: TGTGCCAGCAGCCAAGGCGGCTCACCCCTCCACTTT
d_gene: TRBD2; abundance: NA; j_gene: TRBJ2-2; v_gene: TRBV5-4; CDR3aa: CASSLYSGVLGELFF; CDR3nt: TGTGCCAGCAGCTTGTATAGCGGGGTGCTTGGGGAGCTGTTTTTT
d_gene: NA; abundance: few; j_gene: TRBJ1-6; v_gene: TRBV10-2; CDR3aa: CAGIWGDRSSYNSPLHF; CDR3nt: TGCGCCGGAATCTGGGGGGACCGGAGCTCCTATAATTCACCCCTCCACTTT
d_gene: TRBD1; abundance: NA; j_gene: TRBJ1-3; v_gene: TRBV9; CDR3aa: CASSVTPGTGGHGNTIYF; CDR3nt: TGTGCCAGCAGCGTGACACCCGGGACAGGGGGGCATGGAAACACCATATATTTT
d_gene: TRBD1; abundance: NA; j_gene: TRBJ1-4; v_gene: TRBV30; CDR3aa: CAWSVPRDRPNEKLFF; CDR3nt: TGTGCCTGGAGTGTACCCCGGGACAGACCTAATGAAAAACTGTTTTTT
d_gene: TRBD1; abundance: NA; j_gene: TRBJ1-1; v_gene: TRBV30; CDR3aa: CACATSGGWGEAFF; CDR3nt: TGTGCCTGCGCGACTTCAGGGGGGTGGGGTGAAGCTTTCTTT